This T cell receptor beta chain was identified in a study of blood T cell repertoires in COVID-19. Study-level information: The origin of the acute and convalescent COVID-19 samples was the United States, Italy and Spain. Sources were T cells, B-cell-depleted T cells, or PBMCs; the material itself was cDNA or gDNA.

The CDR3 totals 11 residues. With 5 bases removed from V and 2 bases from J, the gap between germline ends came to 7 bases. Germline-derived CDR1 and CDR2 are DFQATT and SNEGSKA (reference sequence). Each participant's cohort was designated according to participant-reported clinical history. Sequencing used immunoSEQ multiplex PCR; TCRdb keeps in-frame clones, though not all of them. The table records 200,000 to 250,000 clones, 88% of them present only once. The clonotype was recovered from a woman under 40 who had been exposed to COVID-19. The sequencing sample was made of PBMCs or T cells enriched from blood (not recorded which). This sequence joins TRBV20-1 and TRBJ2-7; D is ambiguous. CDR3 sequence reads: CSALKTYEQYF. CDR3 sequence (DNA): TGCAGTGCTCTAAAAACCTACGAGCAGTACTTC.